This T cell receptor beta chain was sequenced in a study of T cell responses to AZD1222 COVID-19 vaccine. About the research overall: It was second doses at about 4 or about 12 weeks that were pooled. Study-wide results and caveats: Samples come after the peak T cell response, not at day 14.

To note about this clone: Its antigen is not known.

The germline V gene has CDR1 MRHNA and CDR2 SNTAGT. V was pared by 2 bases and J by 2 bases, with 8 bases of the junction left unmatched. CDR3 length: 17 amino acids. Using immunoSEQ multiplex PCR, the repertoire was profiled, and TCRdb retains in-frame clones only, with some absent. The table lists approximately 120,000 clones, 85% to 90% of them singletons. This sequence joins TRBV6-4 and TRBJ1-5, with TRBD1 matching 8 bases. The receptor comes from an adult in good health. Sample: peripheral blood, taken on day 0 of AZD1222 vaccination. CDR3 nucleotide sequence: TGTGCCAGCAGTGACCCGAGTGGACAGGGCGGCAATCAGCCCCAGCATTTT. Its translation is CASSDPSGQGGNQPQHF.